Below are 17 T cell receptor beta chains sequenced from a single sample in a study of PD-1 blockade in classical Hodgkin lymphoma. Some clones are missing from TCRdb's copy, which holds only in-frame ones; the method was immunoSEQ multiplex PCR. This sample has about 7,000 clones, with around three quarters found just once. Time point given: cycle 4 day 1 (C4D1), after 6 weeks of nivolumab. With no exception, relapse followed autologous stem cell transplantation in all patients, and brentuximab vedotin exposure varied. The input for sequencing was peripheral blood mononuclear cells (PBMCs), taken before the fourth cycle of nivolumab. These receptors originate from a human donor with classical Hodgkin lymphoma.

The CDR3 region has the DNA TGTGCCAGCACCAAACAGGGACAGAATCCTTACAATGAGCAGTTCTTC. Translation: CASTKQGQNPYNEQFF. The chain employs TRBV11-2 and TRBJ2-1, with 7 bases lining up with TRBD1. The germline gives CDR1 SGHAT, CDR2 FQNNGV. V was clipped by 7 bases and J by 4 bases; unmatched bases: 13. The CDR3 is made up of 16 amino acids.

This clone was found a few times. The CDR3 nucleotides read TGTGCCAGCGGGCCCTACACCCTGAGAAACATTCAGTACTTC. Translation: CASGPYTLRNIQYF. V is TRBV11-2 and J is TRBJ2-4; no clear D gene. This CDR3 has 14 amino acids. With 8 bases removed from V and 6 bases from J, the gap between germline ends came to 17 bases. The germline gives CDR1 SGHAT, CDR2 FQNNGV.

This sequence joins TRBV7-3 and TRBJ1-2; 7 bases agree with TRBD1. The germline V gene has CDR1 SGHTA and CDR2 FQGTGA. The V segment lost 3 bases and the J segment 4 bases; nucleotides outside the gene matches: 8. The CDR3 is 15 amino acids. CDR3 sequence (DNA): TGTGCCAGCAGCTTGGGGGAAGGGGGCGCCTATGGCTACACCTTC. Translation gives CASSLGEGGAYGYTF.

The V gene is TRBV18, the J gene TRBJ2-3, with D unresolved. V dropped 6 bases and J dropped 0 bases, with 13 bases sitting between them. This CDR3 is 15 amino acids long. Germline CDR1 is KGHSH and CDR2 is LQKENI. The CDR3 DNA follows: TGTGCCAGCTCGCGTCAGAGCACTAGCACAGATACGCAGTATTTT. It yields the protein CASSRQSTSTDTQYF.

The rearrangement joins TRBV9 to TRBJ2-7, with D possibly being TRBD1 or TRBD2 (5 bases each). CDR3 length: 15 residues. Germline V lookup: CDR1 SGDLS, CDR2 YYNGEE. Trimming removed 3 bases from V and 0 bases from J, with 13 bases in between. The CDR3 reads CASSGTRDGSYEQYF. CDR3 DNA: TGTGCCAGCAGCGGGACGAGGGACGGCTCCTACGAGCAGTACTTC.

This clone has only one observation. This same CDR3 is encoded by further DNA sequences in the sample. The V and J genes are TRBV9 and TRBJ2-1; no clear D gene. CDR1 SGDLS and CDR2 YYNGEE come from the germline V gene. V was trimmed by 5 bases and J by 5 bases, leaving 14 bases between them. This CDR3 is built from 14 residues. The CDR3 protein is CASRLSDGDNEQFF. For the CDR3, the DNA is TGTGCCAGCAGACTGTCGGACGGAGACAATGAGCAGTTCTTC.

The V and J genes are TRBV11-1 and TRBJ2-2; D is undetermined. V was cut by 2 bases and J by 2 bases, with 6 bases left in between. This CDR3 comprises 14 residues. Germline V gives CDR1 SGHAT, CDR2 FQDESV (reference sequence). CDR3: CASSLQPNTGELFF. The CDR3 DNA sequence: TGTGCCAGCAGCTTACAGCCAAACACCGGGGAGCTGTTTTTT. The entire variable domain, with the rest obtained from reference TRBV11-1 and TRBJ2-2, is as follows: EAEVAQSPRYKITEKSQAVAFWCDPISGHATLYWYRQILGQGPELLVQFQDESVVDDSQLPKDRFSAERLKGVDSTLKIQPAELGDSAMYLCASSLQPNTGELFFGEGSRLTVL.

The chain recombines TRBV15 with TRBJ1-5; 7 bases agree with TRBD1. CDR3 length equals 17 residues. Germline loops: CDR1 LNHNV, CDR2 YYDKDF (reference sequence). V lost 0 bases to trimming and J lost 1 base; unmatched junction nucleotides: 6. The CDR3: CATSRDSGRGSNQPQHF. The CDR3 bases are TGTGCCACCAGCAGAGATTCGGGCAGGGGGAGCAATCAGCCCCAGCATTTT.

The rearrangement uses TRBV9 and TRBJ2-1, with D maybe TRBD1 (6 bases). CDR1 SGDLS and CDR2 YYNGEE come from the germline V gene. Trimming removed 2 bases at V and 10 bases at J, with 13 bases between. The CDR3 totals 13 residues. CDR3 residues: CASSVNSGTEQFF. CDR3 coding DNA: TGTGCCAGCAGCGTGAACTCCGGGACAGAGCAGTTCTTC.

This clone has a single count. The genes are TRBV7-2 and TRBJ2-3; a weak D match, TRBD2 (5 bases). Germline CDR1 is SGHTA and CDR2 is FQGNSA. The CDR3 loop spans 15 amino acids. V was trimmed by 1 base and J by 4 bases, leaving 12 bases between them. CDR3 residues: CASSLDLASPDTQYF. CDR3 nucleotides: TGTGCCAGCAGCTTAGATTTAGCTAGCCCAGATACGCAGTATTTT.

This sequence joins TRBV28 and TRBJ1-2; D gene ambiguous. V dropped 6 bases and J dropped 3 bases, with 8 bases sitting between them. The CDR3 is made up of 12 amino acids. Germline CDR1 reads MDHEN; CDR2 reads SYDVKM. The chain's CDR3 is CASSQRDYGYTF. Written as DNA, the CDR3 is TGTGCCAGCAGCCAGAGGGACTATGGCTACACCTTC.

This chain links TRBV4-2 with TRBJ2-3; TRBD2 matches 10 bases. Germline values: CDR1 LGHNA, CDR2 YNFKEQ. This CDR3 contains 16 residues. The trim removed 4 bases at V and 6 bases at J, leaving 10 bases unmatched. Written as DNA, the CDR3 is TGTGCCAGCAGCCCAACTCTAGCGGGAGTAACGGATACGCAGTATTTT. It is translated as CASSPTLAGVTDTQYF.

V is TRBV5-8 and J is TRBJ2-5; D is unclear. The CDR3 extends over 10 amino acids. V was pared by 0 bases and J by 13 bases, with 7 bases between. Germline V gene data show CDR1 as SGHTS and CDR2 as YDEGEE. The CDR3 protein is CASSLAVGYF. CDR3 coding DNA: TGTGCCAGCAGCTTGGCCGTCGGGTACTTC.

CDR3 residues: CASSLVRSATGELFF. The CDR3 DNA is TGTGCCAGCAGCTTAGTCCGCAGCGCAACCGGGGAGCTGTTTTTT. J is TRBJ2-2 and V is TRBV11-2; D remains ambiguous. The CDR3 loop spans 15 amino acids. Germline loops: CDR1 SGHAT, CDR2 FQNNGV. V was clipped by 1 base and J by 5 bases, with 11 bases between them.

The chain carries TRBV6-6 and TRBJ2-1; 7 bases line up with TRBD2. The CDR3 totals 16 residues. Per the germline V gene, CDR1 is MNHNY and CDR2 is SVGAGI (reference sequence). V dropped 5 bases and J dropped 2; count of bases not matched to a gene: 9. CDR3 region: CASSRDYPDAYNEQFF. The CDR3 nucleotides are TGTGCCAGCAGTAGGGACTACCCGGACGCCTACAATGAGCAGTTCTTC.

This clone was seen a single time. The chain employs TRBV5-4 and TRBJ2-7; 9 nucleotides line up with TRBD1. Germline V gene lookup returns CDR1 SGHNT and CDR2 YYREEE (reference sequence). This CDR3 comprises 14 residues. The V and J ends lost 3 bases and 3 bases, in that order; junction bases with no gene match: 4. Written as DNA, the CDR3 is TGTGCCAGCAGCTCCCGGGACAGGGTCTACGAGCAGTACTTC. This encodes CASSSRDRVYEQYF.

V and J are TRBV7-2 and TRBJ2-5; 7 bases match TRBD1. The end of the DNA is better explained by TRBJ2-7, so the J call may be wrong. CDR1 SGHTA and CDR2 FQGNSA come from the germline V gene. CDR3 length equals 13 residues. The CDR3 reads CASSGNRGSEQYF. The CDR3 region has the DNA TGTGCCAGCAGCGGAAACAGGGGTAGCGAGCAGTACTTC.